These 23 T cell receptor beta chains share one sample of origin, sequenced in a study of T-cell reconstitution after alpha-beta-depleted transplantation in children. Preparation of the TCRbeta library was carried out with unique molecular identifiers. Via MiXCR, TCRdb re-called the PCR reads, giving one row per CDR3 protein. The data show approximately 630,000 distinct CDR3 sequences, roughly 14% seen once. The input for sequencing was PBMCs, taken before TCRalphabeta/CD19-depleted stem cell transplant. The source is a girl aged 2-9 years with congenital amegakaryocytic thrombocytopenia, due to receive a stem cell transplant.

In this sample, this clonotype turned up many times. The rearrangement uses TRBV20-1 and TRBJ2-5, with 12 positions matching TRBD2. CDR3 length equals 15 residues. Germline loops: CDR1 DFQATT, CDR2 SNEGSKA (reference sequence). The junction had 10 bases not matched to a gene; V was cut back by 6 bases and J by 5 bases. The CDR3 spells CSARPTSGRWETQYF. CDR3 DNA sequence: TGCAGTGCCAGACCGACTAGCGGGAGATGGGAGACCCAGTACTTC.

This clonotype was counted a few times. V and J are TRBV6-5 and TRBJ2-4, with D uncertain. V shed 4 bases and J shed 0 bases, with 16 bases lying between them. The CDR3 length is 17 residues. The germline gives CDR1 MNHEY, CDR2 SVGAGI. The CDR3 loop is CASSLLVGLLAKNIQYF. For the CDR3, the DNA is TGTGCCAGCAGTTTATTAGTGGGATTACTAGCCAAAAACATTCAGTACTTC.

This clonotype was observed many times. The chain carries TRBV5-1 and TRBJ1-3; D unclear. V was trimmed by 4 bases and J by 2 bases, leaving 13 bases between them. The germline V gene encodes CDR1 SGHRS and CDR2 YFSETQ. The CDR3 spans 15 residues. CDR3 sequence: CASSKVVRAGNTIYF. The CDR3 nucleotides read TGCGCCAGCAGCAAGGTCGTCCGGGCTGGAAACACCATATATTTT. Supplemented by reference TRBV5-1 and TRBJ1-3, the full variable domain reads KAGVTQTPRYLIKTRGQQVTLSCSPISGHRSVSWYQQTPGQGLQFLFEYFSETQRNKGNFPGRFSGRQFSNSRSEMNVSTLELGDSALYLCASSKVVRAGNTIYFGEGSWLTVV.

This clonotype was seen ten or more times. This chain uses TRBV4-2 with TRBJ2-1, with D possibly being TRBD1 (6 bases). CDR3 length equals 14 residues. Germline CDR1 is LGHNA and CDR2 is YNFKEQ. Trimming removed 4 bases at V and 9 bases at J, with 16 bases between. DNA for the CDR3: TGTGCCAGCAGCCGTCCGACAGGTTCAGCTGAGCAGTTCTTC. This codes for CASSRPTGSAEQFF.

This clonotype was seen at least ten times. The chain couples TRBV7-9 to TRBJ2-7; D gene unclear. CDR1 is SEHNR, CDR2 FQNEAQ, per germline (reference sequence). The V gene lost 0 bases and the J gene lost 5 bases, with 5 bases spanning the gap. The CDR3 has 12 amino acids. The CDR3 reads CASSLAIHEQYF. The CDR3 DNA sequence: TGTGCCAGCAGCTTAGCGATACACGAGCAGTACTTC.

This clonotype was counted at least ten times. The chain carries TRBV20-1 and TRBJ2-1, with a weak D call TRBD1 (5 bases). The V end lost 6 bases, the J end lost 8 bases, and 14 bases lay between the germline ends. The CDR3 sequence is 12 residues long. Germline V gene lookup returns CDR1 DFQATT and CDR2 SNEGSKA (reference sequence). CDR3: CSAIFRAYEQFF. In nucleotides, the CDR3 is TGCAGTGCAATTTTCAGGGCTTATGAGCAGTTCTTC.

This clonotype showed up many times. V and J are TRBV20-1 and TRBJ2-3; D ambiguous. The germline CDR1 and CDR2 sequences are DFQATT and SNEGSKA (reference sequence). The CDR3 sequence is 14 residues long. V shed 1 base and J shed 2 bases, with 10 bases lying between them. The CDR3 DNA reads as TGCAGTGCTAGAGTGGGTGAGGTCACAGATACGCAGTATTTT. Amino acid sequence: CSARVGEVTDTQYF.

The chain links TRBV7-9 to TRBJ2-5; D unresolved. Germline CDR1 and CDR2: SEHNR and FQNEAQ (reference sequence). This CDR3 has 13 residues. V gave up 7 bases and J gave up 5 bases, with 14 bases separating them. CDR3 sequence: CASIGPLRETQYF. In DNA, the CDR3 is TGTGCCAGCATCGGGCCCCTCCGGGAGACCCAGTACTTC.

This clonotype was found many times. In DNA form, the CDR3 reads TGCGCCAGCAGCCCGGACAGGGTCTATGGCTACACCTTC. Translated, it gives CASSPDRVYGYTF. The chain has TRBV5-1 and TRBJ1-2; 8 positions match TRBD1. Germline lookup yields CDR1 SGHRS and CDR2 YFSETQ. CDR3 length: 13 amino acids. The junction had 3 bases not matched to a gene; V was cut back by 4 bases and J by 4 bases.

This chain connects TRBV15 to TRBJ2-1; 8 positions agree with TRBD2. The V and J ends lost 1 base and 3 bases, in that order; junction bases with no gene match: 5. From germline, CDR1 is LNHNV and CDR2 YYDKDF (reference sequence). The CDR3 sequence is 16 residues long. The CDR3 DNA follows: TGTGCCACCAGCAGAGCTCGTACTAGCGGCTACAATGAGCAGTTCTTC. Protein sequence: CATSRARTSGYNEQFF.

At least ten counts were recorded for this clonotype. Compared with germline, one end of the junction differs, possibly owing to a read error. This chain's CDR3 is CASSLGQGGSYEQYF. CDR3 bases: TGTGCCAGCAGTCTCGGACAGGGGGGCTCCTACGAGCAGTACTTC. The chain has TRBV5-1 and TRBJ2-7; 10 positions match TRBD1. The CDR3 extends over 15 amino acids. Germline-derived CDR1 and CDR2 are SGHRS and YFSETQ.

This clonotype has a handful of counts. The rearrangement uses TRBV11-2 and TRBJ2-1, with TRBD2 matching 9 bases. V shed 4 bases and J 6 bases; nucleotides not matched to a gene: 19. This CDR3 has 19 amino acids. Germline lookup yields CDR1 SGHAT and CDR2 FQNNGV. The chain's CDR3 is CASSSQPDLGGRGSNEQFF. The CDR3 region has the DNA TGTGCCAGCAGCTCCCAGCCGGACTTGGGCGGGAGGGGTAGCAATGAGCAGTTCTTC.

This clonotype was recorded at least ten times. The gene calls are TRBV24-1 and TRBJ2-2; 7 bases map to TRBD1. Germline CDR1 reads KGHDR; CDR2 reads SFDVKD. V dropped 2 bases and J dropped 1; count of bases not matched to a gene: 3. CDR3 size: 16 residues. CDR3 sequence (DNA): TGTGCCACCAGTGATTCGACAGGGCTGAACACCGGGGAGCTGTTTTTT. Translation: CATSDSTGLNTGELFF.

The chain carries TRBV30 and TRBJ1-1; D is perhaps TRBD1 (5 bases). Germline CDR1 and CDR2: GTSNPN and SVGIG (reference sequence). This CDR3 is 14 amino acids long. The V gene lost 0 bases and the J gene lost 4 bases, with 12 bases spanning the gap. CDR3 region: CAWSVGAGITEAFF. The DNA for the CDR3 is TGTGCCTGGAGTGTAGGTGCAGGGATCACTGAAGCTTTCTTT.

J is TRBJ2-5 and V is TRBV6-1; no clear D. CDR1 MNHNS and CDR2 SASEGT come from the germline V gene. V was pared by 4 bases and J by 5 bases, with 11 bases between. The CDR3 has 13 amino acids. For the CDR3, the DNA is TGTGCCAGCAGTGCCGTTGTCCGTGAGACCCAGTACTTC. The encoded protein is CASSAVVRETQYF.

Of note for this clonotype: This may come from a read error, since a much larger clone is one base off. The J gene is TRBJ2-2, the V gene TRBV7-6, with D possibly called TRBD1 or TRBD2 (5 bases each). The CDR3 loop spans 14 amino acids. CDR1 is SGHVS, CDR2 FNYEAQ, per germline. The CDR3 DNA is TGTGCCAGCAGCTTTAATCGGGGCACCGGGGCGCTGTTTTTT. This encodes CASSFNRGTGALFF.

Turning to this clonotype: A read error is possible here, since a much larger clone lies one base away. J is TRBJ2-1 and V is TRBV20-1; 7 nucleotides line up with TRBD2. Germline CDR1 and CDR2: DFQATT and SNEGSKA (reference sequence). The CDR3 is 18 residues long. Trimming at V came to 3 bases and at J to 7 bases, leaving 21 bases not matched to a gene. CDR3 DNA sequence: TGCAGTGCTAGTGATTGGGGGGGGATCCCTAATTTACGGAATGAGCAGTTCTTC. Translation: CSASDWGGIPNLRNEQFF.

The chain joins TRBV3-1 to TRBJ2-1, with TRBD2 matching 11 bases. This CDR3 contains 15 residues. Germline V gene data show CDR1 as LGHDT and CDR2 as YNNKEL (reference sequence). Trimming at V came to 1 base and at J to 14 bases, leaving 10 bases not matched to a gene. CDR3 DNA: TGTGCCAGCAGCCAAGGGGTGACTAGCGGGGTTGATAAGTTCTTC. Translating gives CASSQGVTSGVDKFF.

The V call is TRBV19, the J call TRBJ2-7; 7 nucleotides agree with TRBD1. The CDR3 is 12 residues long. CDR1 is LNHDA, CDR2 SQIVND, per germline (reference sequence). V was pared by 10 bases and J by 4 bases, with 7 bases of the junction left unmatched. In nucleotides, the CDR3 is TGTGCCACAGGGGACAGCTTATACGAGCAGTACTTC. It codes for CATGDSLYEQYF.

The chain uses TRBV4-1 and TRBJ2-2; 7 bases agree with TRBD1. The CDR3 length is 16 residues. The germline CDR1 and CDR2 sequences are MGHRA and YSYEKL. The junction had 12 bases not matched to a gene; V was cut back by 5 bases and J by 6 bases. CDR3 DNA: TGCGCCAGCAGCATCAACCGGGACAGTCAATCCGGGGAGCTGTTTTTT. This gives the protein CASSINRDSQSGELFF.

The chain is built from TRBV4-1 and TRBJ2-3; D unclear. Germline CDR1 and CDR2: MGHRA and YSYEKL. There are 16 residues in the CDR3. Trimming took 0 bases from V and 1 from J, leaving 11 bases between them. The CDR3 spells CASSQENPGGTDTQYF. CDR3 coding DNA: TGCGCCAGCAGCCAAGAGAACCCAGGAGGCACAGATACGCAGTATTTT.

The chain employs TRBV20-1 and TRBJ1-1; no clear D gene. The germline V gene has CDR1 DFQATT and CDR2 SNEGSKA (reference sequence). With 4 bases removed from V and 1 base from J, the gap between germline ends came to 10 bases. The CDR3 is 13 residues long. The CDR3 is CSATPTENTEAFF. DNA for the CDR3: TGCAGTGCTACACCGACGGAGAACACTGAAGCTTTCTTT.

The V call is TRBV5-1, the J call TRBJ2-1, with TRBD2 identical over 11 bases. This CDR3 is built from 17 residues. Germline V gives CDR1 SGHRS, CDR2 YFSETQ. J lost 7 bases, V lost 0 bases, and 9 bases had no gene match. CDR3 sequence reads: CASSLGVLTSGSNEQFF. The CDR3 DNA is TGCGCCAGCAGCTTGGGTGTTCTTACTAGCGGGAGTAATGAGCAGTTCTTC.